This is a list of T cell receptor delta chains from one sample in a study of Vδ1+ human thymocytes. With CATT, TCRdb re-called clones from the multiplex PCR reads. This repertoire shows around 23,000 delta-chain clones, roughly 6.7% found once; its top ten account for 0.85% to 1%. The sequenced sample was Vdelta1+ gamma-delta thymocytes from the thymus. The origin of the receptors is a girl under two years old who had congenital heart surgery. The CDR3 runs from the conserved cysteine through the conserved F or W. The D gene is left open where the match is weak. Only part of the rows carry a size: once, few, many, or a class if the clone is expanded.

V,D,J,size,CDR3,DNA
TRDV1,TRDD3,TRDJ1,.,CALGELRRPKAVLGDTDKLIF,TGTGCTCTTGGGGAACTCAGACGCCCTAAAGCGGTGCTGGGGGATACCGATAAACTCATCTTT
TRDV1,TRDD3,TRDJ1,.,CALGEPTYWGIHPYTDKLIF,TGTGCTCTTGGGGAGCCCACGTACTGGGGGATACATCCGTACACCGATAAACTCATCTTT
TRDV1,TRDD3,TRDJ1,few,CALGEPTWGIHNTDKPIF,TGTGCTCTTGGGGAACCTACGTGGGGGATACATAACACCGATAAACCCATCTTT
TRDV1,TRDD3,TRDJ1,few,CALGTLMGYPNVDKLIF,TGTGCTCTTGGGACCCTCATGGGATACCCCAATGTGGATAAACTCATCTTT
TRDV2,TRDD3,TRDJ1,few,CAYSTLVLPSAPTGGYPRTDKLIF,TGTGCCTACAGTACTCTAGTCCTGCCCTCGGCCCCCACTGGGGGATACCCCCGCACCGATAAACTCATCTTT
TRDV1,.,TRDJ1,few,CALGESRDRLDKLIF,TGTGCTCTTGGGGAATCCAGGGATCGCCTAGATAAACTCATCTTT
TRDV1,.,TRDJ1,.,CALGVDLPLAGDWPYTDKLIF,TGTGCTCTTGGGGTAGACCTTCCTTTAGCGGGGGATTGGCCGTACACCGATAAACTCATCTTT
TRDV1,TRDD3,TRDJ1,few,CALGEHLCTGGYGGYTDKLIF,TGTGCTCTTGGGGAACATCTTTGCACTGGGGGATACGGGGGATACACCGATAAACTCATCTTT
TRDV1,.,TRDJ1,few,CALGERFPAFLLGGSADKLIF,TGTGCTCTTGGGGAACGCTTCCCGGCCTTCCTACTGGGGGGCTCCGCCGATAAACTCATCTTT
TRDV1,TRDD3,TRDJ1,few,CALGESVSALLGGNTDKLIF,TGTGCTCTTGGGGAATCGGTCTCTGCGTTACTGGGGGGGAACACCGATAAACTCATCTTT
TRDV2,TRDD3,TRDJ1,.,CACEGGLGDPFTDKLIF,TGTGCCTGTGAGGGGGGACTGGGGGATCCTTTCACCGATAAACTCATCTTT
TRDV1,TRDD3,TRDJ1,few,CALGESPFLLGDTPANMHKLIF,TGTGCTCTTGGGGAATCCCCCTTCCTACTGGGGGATACGCCCGCTAACATGCATAAACTCATCTTT
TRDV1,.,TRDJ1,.,CALEAKKGRPNLIGAEYTDKLIF,TGTGCTCTTGAGGCGAAAAAAGGCCGACCAAATCTCATTGGGGCCGAGTACACCGATAAACTCATCTTT
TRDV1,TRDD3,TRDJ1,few,CALGEGPGLLGDREYTDKLIF,TGTGCTCTTGGGGAAGGTCCTGGATTACTGGGGGATAGGGAGTACACCGATAAACTCATCTTT
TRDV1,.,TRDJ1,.,CALGELPQRSAFVAYTDKLIF,TGTGCTCTTGGGGAACTTCCCCAGCGAAGTGCCTTCGTGGCGTACACCGATAAACTCATCTTT
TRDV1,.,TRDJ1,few,CALGEQLSGDHPVADKLIF,TGTGCTCTTGGGGAACAACTTAGTGGGGATCACCCGGTTGCCGATAAACTCATCTTT
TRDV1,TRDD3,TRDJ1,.,CALGELVSRVLGDTDKLIF,TGTGCTCTTGGGGAACTAGTATCCCGCGTACTGGGGGATACCGATAAACTCATCTTT
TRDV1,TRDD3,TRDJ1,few,CALGDYRPSGGFIRVDKLIF,TGTGCTCTTGGGGACTATCGACCTTCTGGGGGATTCATAAGAGTCGATAAACTCATCTTT
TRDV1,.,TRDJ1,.,CALGDARYVEGTDKLIF,TGTGCTCTTGGGGACGCGAGATACGTGGAGGGCACCGATAAACTCATCTTT
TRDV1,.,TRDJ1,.,CALGERNQPVYGTDKLIF,TGTGCTCTTGGGGAAAGAAACCAGCCAGTTTATGGAACCGATAAACTCATCTTT
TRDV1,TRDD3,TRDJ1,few,CALGDPRAPGGFHRFTDKLIF,TGTGCTCTTGGGGACCCGCGGGCCCCTGGGGGGTTCCACCGGTTCACCGATAAACTCATCTTT
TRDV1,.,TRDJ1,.,CALGENFSYGGLTDKLIF,TGTGCTCTTGGGGAAAATTTCTCCTACGGAGGTCTTACCGATAAACTCATCTTT
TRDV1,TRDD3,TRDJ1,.,CALGELHLDWGIRRGMYTDKLIF,TGTGCTCTTGGGGAACTACATTTAGACTGGGGGATACGGAGAGGGATGTACACCGATAAACTCATCTTT
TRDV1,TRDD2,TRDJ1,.,CALGIFLPFSLGPYTDKLIF,TGTGCTCTTGGTATCTTCCTACCTTTCAGTCTGGGACCGTACACCGATAAACTCATCTTT
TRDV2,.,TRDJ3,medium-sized,CACDPDTPLAWDTRQMFF,TGTGCCTGTGATCCCGATACGCCGTTGGCCTGGGACACCCGACAGATGTTTTTC
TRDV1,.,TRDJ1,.,CALGALSRGPGRCTDKLIF,TGTGCTCTTGGGGCTCTAAGCCGGGGACCAGGTAGATGTACCGATAAACTCATCTTT
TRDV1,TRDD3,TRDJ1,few,CALGEARVALRILLGDPDKLIF,TGTGCTCTTGGGGAAGCTCGTGTCGCCCTACGCATACTACTGGGGGATCCCGATAAACTCATCTTT
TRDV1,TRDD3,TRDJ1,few,CALGEGGGYAHTDKLIF,TGTGCTCTTGGGGAAGGAGGGGGATACGCCCACACCGATAAACTCATCTTT
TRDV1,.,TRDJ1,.,CALGEIRRPTELIF,TGTGCTCTTGGGGAAATCCGCCGACCTACGGAACTCATCTTT
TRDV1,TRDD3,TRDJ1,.,CALGELVLRGIRFLYTDKLIF,TGTGCTCTTGGGGAACTGGTCCTACGGGGGATACGATTCTTGTACACCGATAAACTCATCTTT
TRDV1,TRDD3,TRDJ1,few,CALGELGHDTLGDSGEADKLIF,TGTGCTCTTGGGGAACTAGGCCACGACACACTGGGGGATAGCGGAGAAGCCGATAAACTCATCTTT
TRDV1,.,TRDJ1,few,CALGELRPTPGFGIGGLIF,TGTGCTCTTGGGGAACTCCGGCCTACCCCTGGTTTTGGCATAGGGGGACTCATCTTT
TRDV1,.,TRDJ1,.,CALGDPECGEYTDKLIF,TGTGCTCTTGGGGATCCGGAATGCGGGGAATACACCGATAAACTCATCTTT
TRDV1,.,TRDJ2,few,CALGGPTPMGAQLFF,TGTGCTCTTGGGGGGCCAACCCCTATGGGCGCACAACTCTTCTTT
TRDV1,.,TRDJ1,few,CALGAFSTTIPGKLIF,TGTGCTCTTGGGGCTTTCTCCACCACTATACCCGGTAAACTCATCTTT
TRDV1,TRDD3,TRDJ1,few,CALANARFLGDFTDKLIF,TGTGCTCTTGCCAATGCGCGATTTCTGGGGGATTTTACCGATAAACTCATCTTT
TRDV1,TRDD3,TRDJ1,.,CALGEFSTGGLLGVPGCTDKLIF,TGTGCTCTTGGGGAATTTTCCACGGGGGGTTTACTGGGGGTCCCGGGGTGCACCGATAAACTCATCTTT
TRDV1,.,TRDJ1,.,CALGEPSRDAYTDKLIF,TGTGCTCTTGGGGAACCGTCGCGGGACGCTTACACCGATAAACTCATCTTT
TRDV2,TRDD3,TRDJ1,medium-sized,CACDTTKFLPVLGDTKLIF,TGTGCCTGTGACACTACTAAATTCCTCCCCGTACTGGGGGATACGAAACTCATCTTT
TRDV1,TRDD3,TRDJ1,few,CALGDQGNACVLGDADKLIF,TGTGCTCTTGGGGACCAAGGGAACGCCTGCGTACTGGGGGACGCCGATAAACTCATCTTT
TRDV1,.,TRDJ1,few,CALGDTLNTDKLIF,TGTGCTCTTGGGGATACCCTGAACACCGATAAACTCATCTTT
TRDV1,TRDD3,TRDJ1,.,CALGDSSQTGGKYTDKLIF,TGTGCTCTTGGGGATTCTTCCCAAACTGGGGGAAAGTACACCGATAAACTCATCTTT
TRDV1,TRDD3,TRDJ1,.,CALGELHWLLPPGGYPSSDKLIF,TGTGCTCTTGGGGAACTTCATTGGCTACTCCCCCCTGGGGGATACCCTAGTTCCGATAAACTCATCTTT
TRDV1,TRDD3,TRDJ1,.,CALGELSACVLGDTADKLIF,TGTGCTCTTGGGGAACTTTCCGCGTGTGTACTGGGGGATACGGCCGATAAACTCATCTTT
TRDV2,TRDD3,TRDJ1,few,CACDTVYWGIRWTDKLIF,TGTGCCTGTGACACCGTGTACTGGGGGATACGGTGGACCGATAAACTCATCTTT
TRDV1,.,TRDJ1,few,CALGELLPGERWYRIDKLIF,TGTGCTCTTGGGGAACTTTTGCCGGGGGAACGATGGTACCGCATAGATAAACTCATCTTT
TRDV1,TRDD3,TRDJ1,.,CALSPPGWGRYTDKLIF,TGTGCTCTTAGCCCGCCCGGCTGGGGGAGGTACACCGATAAACTCATCTTT
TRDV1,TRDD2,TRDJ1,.,CALGERNFPTIRGAYTDKLIF,TGTGCTCTTGGGGAAAGGAACTTTCCTACGATCCGGGGAGCGTACACCGATAAACTCATCTTT
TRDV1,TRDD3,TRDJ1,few,CALGTPYWGGSDKLIF,TGTGCTCTTGGGACCCCGTACTGGGGGGGATCCGATAAACTCATCTTT
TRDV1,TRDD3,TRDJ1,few,CALGERPAVGQLGIYTDKLIF,TGTGCTCTTGGGGAACGTCCCGCGGTCGGGCAGCTGGGGATATACACCGATAAACTCATCTTT
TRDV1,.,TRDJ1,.,CALGEEAHYTDKLIF,TGTGCTCTTGGGGAGGAAGCCCATTACACCGATAAACTCATCTTT
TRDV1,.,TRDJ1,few,CAPGEEYYEGGPKLIF,TGTGCTCCTGGGGAGGAATACTACGAGGGGGGTCCTAAACTCATCTTT